This TCR beta chain was found in a study of T cell repertoires in cytomegalovirus infection (dated by TCRdb to between 2018 and 2020). Background on the whole study: Alongside well-studied HLA-B-restricted epitopes, the peptide stimulations were aimed at recently identified HLA-C-restricted CMV epitopes, whose presentation resists viral immunomodulation. Donor HLA type was relevant to the analysis, because carriage of CMV infection together with the matching HLA type was indicated by public TCR beta signatures. Paper-wide results and their limitations: The ex vivo response was dominated by HLA-C-restricted CMV-specific TCR beta clonotypes, which also provided the single most frequent clonotype in two of eight donors. Cumulative frequency of public TCR beta family members discriminated carriers of CMV infection plus the relevant HLA type in this cohort and an independent approximately 400-donor cohort.

The intended sense of this specimen's treatment or condition label: in vitro stimulation with specific CMV peptide epitopes to enrich CMV-specific T cells. After removal of 5 bases from V and 4 bases from J, the junction retains 11 bases not matched to a gene. Reading the germline V gene gives CDR1 SGHTA and CDR2 FQGNSA. Spanning cysteine to phenylalanine, the CDR3 consists of 17 amino acids. Only the CDR3 DNA is retained, 51 bases long and in frame from the first base. The sequencer was an Illumina HiSeq 1500. TCRdb reprocessing: public reads trimmed at Q25 with fastp, clones called with MiXCR, in-frame beta chains kept. CDR3 protein sequences are deduplicated, and each keeps its most common genes and DNA. This sample lists hundreds of thousands of distinct CDR3 sequences; 33% were detected once. The biggest ten clones account for 15% to 20% of the sample. This clonotype was observed a few times. It has no known antigen specificity. No base quality information exists; no much larger clone differs at one position.

Sequenced material: cultured PBMCs, taken from culture after CMV antigen stimulation. This sequence uses TRBV7-2 and TRBJ1-6; a stretch of 7 junction bases matches TRBD1. The receptor was isolated from a human donor in good health (CMV status not recorded). Some clones in this sample may be carry-over from other donors' samples. The CDR3 here reads CASSPQGELWYNSPLHF. In nucleotide form, the sequence is TGTGCCAGCAGCCCTCAGGGGGAACTTTGGTATAATTCACCCCTCCACTTT.